These 13 T cell receptor beta chains came from one sample sequenced in a study of blood T cell repertoires in COVID-19. Data came from immunoSEQ multiplex PCR; TCRdb stores just in-frame clones and leaves some out. The table includes approximately 330,000 clones, roughly 87% detected once. The sample comprised peripheral blood. All receptors derive from a man aged 25-45 years with COVID-19, enrolled during active disease.

The chain employs TRBV9 and TRBJ2-5; 9 nucleotides line up with TRBD2. J gave up 9 bases and V 4 bases, and 4 bases lay outside the gene matches. This CDR3 has 12 amino acids. Germline V gene sequence: CDR1 SGDLS, CDR2 YYNGEE. The CDR3 DNA sequence: TGTGCCAGCAGCCCGACTAGCGGCGCCCAGTACTTC. It specifies CASSPTSGAQYF.

J is TRBJ1-6 and V is TRBV7-8; 10 bases match TRBD1. The V and J ends lost 3 bases and 9 bases, in that order; junction bases with no gene match: 2. Germline loops: CDR1 SGHVS, CDR2 FQNEAQ. The CDR3 runs 14 residues. In nucleotides, the CDR3 is TGTGCCAGCAGCTTGGGGACAGGGGTTTCACCCCTCCACTTT. It encodes CASSLGTGVSPLHF.

The chain links TRBV24-1 to TRBJ2-1, with D uncertain. V lost 3 bases to trimming and J lost 5 bases, with 7 bases between them. The CDR3 has 13 amino acids. The germline gives CDR1 KGHDR, CDR2 SFDVKD. The CDR3 sequence is CATSDQQHNEQFF. The DNA for the CDR3 is TGTGCCACCAGTGATCAACAACACAATGAGCAGTTCTTC.

The V call is TRBV5-4, the J call TRBJ2-5; the match to TRBD1 covers 8 bases. Per germline, CDR1 SGHNT and CDR2 YYREEE (reference sequence). The CDR3 sequence is 14 residues long. V lost 4 bases, J lost 2 bases, and 4 bases stayed unmatched. CDR3 in DNA: TGTGCCAGCAGCCCCACAGGGGGTCAAGAGACCCAGTACTTC. Protein product: CASSPTGGQETQYF.

The V and J genes are TRBV10-2 and TRBJ1-6, with a tentative D call TRBD1 (5 bases). The CDR3 is 15 amino acids. The V end lost 0 bases, the J end lost 9 bases, and 12 bases lay between the germline ends. Per germline, CDR1 WSHSY and CDR2 SAAADI. The CDR3 is CASSESKGVTSPLHF. The CDR3 nucleotides are TGCGCCAGCAGTGAGTCGAAAGGGGTAACTTCACCCCTCCACTTT.

This chain connects TRBV29-1 to TRBJ2-7; 8 bases map to TRBD1. Per the germline V gene, CDR1 is SQVTM and CDR2 is ANQGSEA. CDR3 size: 13 residues. Trimming took 6 bases from V and 4 from J; bases not matched to a gene: 8. The CDR3 coding sequence is TGCAGCGTCCAGGGCCAGGGGGCATACGAGCAGTACTTC. Translating gives CSVQGQGAYEQYF.

The rearrangement uses TRBV6-5 and TRBJ1-2; 9 bases match TRBD1. CDR1 is MNHEY, CDR2 SVGAGI, per germline. Trimming took 1 base from V and 4 from J; bases not matched to a gene: 7. The CDR3 totals 16 residues. DNA for the CDR3: TGTGCCAGCAGTTACTTGGGGGGACAGGGCGTCTATGGCTACACCTTC. Its translation is CASSYLGGQGVYGYTF.

The chain links TRBV11-3 to TRBJ2-1; tentative D call: TRBD1 (6 bases). Germline CDR1 reads SGHNT; CDR2 reads YENEEA. The length of the CDR3 is 15 residues. V was trimmed by 3 bases and J by 10 bases, leaving 19 bases between them. CDR3 DNA: TGTGCCAGCAGCTTTACAGGGAGACCGAGGGACGAGCAGTTCTTC. Amino acids: CASSFTGRPRDEQFF.

The V and J genes are TRBV14 and TRBJ2-3, with D perhaps matching TRBD2 (6 bases). CDR1 and CDR2 from the germline V gene are SGHDN and FVKESK. This CDR3 has 12 amino acids. The germline V and J ends were trimmed by 4 bases and 7 bases, with 9 bases remaining between them. Written as DNA, the CDR3 is TGTGCCAGCAGCCGGGGGGTACATACGCAGTATTTT. Its translation is CASSRGVHTQYF.

The rearrangement uses TRBV29-1 and TRBJ2-7; 13 nucleotides agree with TRBD2. V lost 4 bases, J lost 6 bases, and 24 bases stayed unmatched. The CDR3 has 20 amino acids. Germline CDR1 is SQVTM and CDR2 is ANQGSEA. The CDR3 region has the DNA TGCAGCGTTGCCGACCCTAGGACTAGCGGGAGTCTCGCTGGTAGGGGCGAGCAGTACTTC. It specifies CSVADPRTSGSLAGRGEQYF.

The sample holds one count of this clone. V gene TRBV28 combines with J gene TRBJ1-3, with D tentatively TRBD1 (6 bases). In germline, CDR1 is MDHEN, CDR2 SYDVKM. Deletions cut 3 bases from V and 0 bases from J, with 12 bases between. This CDR3 has 16 amino acids. The CDR3 nucleotides read TGTGCCAGCAGTTTCGCCGGGACAACCTCTGGAAACACCATATATTTT. This sequence encodes CASSFAGTTSGNTIYF.

This chain links TRBV19 with TRBJ2-7, with 9 bases that match TRBD1. In germline, CDR1 is LNHDA, CDR2 SQIVND (reference sequence). With V trimmed by 5 bases and J by 2 bases, 10 bases remained unmatched. The CDR3 is 16 amino acids. This CDR3 is CASSVRTGADAYEQYF. CDR3 sequence (DNA): TGTGCCAGTAGTGTCCGGACAGGGGCCGATGCCTACGAGCAGTACTTC.

The chain links TRBV6-5 to TRBJ2-2, with a tentative D call TRBD2 (5 bases). This CDR3 has 16 amino acids. Germline CDR1 reads MNHEY; CDR2 reads SVGAGI. V lost 2 bases to trimming and J lost 2 bases, with 12 bases between them. The CDR3 DNA follows: TGTGCCAGCAGTTACACGGACTCTAGAAACACCGGGGAGCTGTTTTTT. Protein: CASSYTDSRNTGELFF.